This T cell receptor beta chain was recovered during a study of follicular helper T cells after annual influenza vaccination. As to time point: 2015-2016 season, pre-vaccination. The assay was immunoSEQ multiplex PCR, and TCRdb's table has in-frame clones only and misses some. The data contain some 10,000 clones, roughly 85% of them seen just once; the ten biggest clones take up approximately 1.5%. The CDR3 is 13 amino acids. Trimming cost V 6 bases and J 4 bases, with 13 bases left between them. Germline-derived CDR1 and CDR2 are SGHRS and YFSETQ. The source was CXCR5+ CD38- circulating T follicular helper cells from blood, collected on the day of influenza vaccination. Subset defined: circulating Tfh, non-naive CD4+CXCR5+PD-1+ (ICOS+CD38+ or ICOS-CD38-). The chain combines TRBV5-1 with TRBJ1-2; D is undetermined. The source of this sequence is an adult who received the influenza vaccine. This chain's CDR3 is CASTREEGYGYTF. For the CDR3, the DNA is TGCGCCAGCACTCGGGAGGAGGGCTATGGCTACACCTTC.